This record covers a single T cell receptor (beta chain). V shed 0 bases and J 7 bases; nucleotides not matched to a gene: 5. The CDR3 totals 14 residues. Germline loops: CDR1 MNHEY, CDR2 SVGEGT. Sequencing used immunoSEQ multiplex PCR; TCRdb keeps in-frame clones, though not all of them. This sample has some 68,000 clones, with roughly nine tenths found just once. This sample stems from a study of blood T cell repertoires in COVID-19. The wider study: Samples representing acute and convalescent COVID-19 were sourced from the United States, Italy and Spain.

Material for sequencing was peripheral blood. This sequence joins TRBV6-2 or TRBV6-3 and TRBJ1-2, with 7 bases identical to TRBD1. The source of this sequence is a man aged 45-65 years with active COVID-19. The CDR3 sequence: CASSYSRQGSGYTF. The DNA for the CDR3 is TGTGCCAGCAGTTACTCCCGACAGGGAAGTGGCTACACCTTC.